This entry lists 28 T cell receptor beta chains sequenced from one sample in a study of T cells after yellow fever vaccination. MiXCR was run by TCRdb on the 5' RACE reads, yielding one entry per CDR3 protein. The sample shows about 12,000 distinct CDR3 sequences, approximately 5% of them seen only once. The material was PBMCs, either bulk or a sorted T-cell subset (CD4+, CD8+, memory, or dextramer-sorted; not recorded which), obtained 45 days after the yellow fever booster vaccination. These receptors were taken from a man younger than 45 who received the YFV17D yellow fever vaccine.

This clonotype appeared many times. The chain combines TRBV4-3 with TRBJ1-1; TRBD1 matches 9 bases. With 2 bases clipped from V and 4 bases from J, the junction kept 5 bases outside the gene matches. The CDR3 loop spans 15 amino acids. Germline V gives CDR1 LGHNA, CDR2 YSLEER. CDR3 bases: TGCGCCAGCAGCCAAATTGTGGACAGGGGCACTGAAGCTTTCTTT. Its protein product is CASSQIVDRGTEAFF.

This clonotype was seen repeatedly, ten times or more. The chain carries TRBV30 and TRBJ1-1; D is undetermined. The germline V gene encodes CDR1 GTSNPN and CDR2 SVGIG (reference sequence). V was pared by 2 bases and J by 0 bases, with 7 bases between. The CDR3 contains 13 residues. CDR3 in amino acids: CAWSWAMNTEAFF. As DNA, the CDR3 is TGTGCCTGGAGTTGGGCCATGAACACTGAAGCTTTCTTT. Supplemented by reference TRBV30 and TRBJ1-1, the full variable domain reads SQTIHQWPATLVQPVGSPLSLECTVEGTSNPNLYWYRQAAGRGLQLLFYSVGIGQISSEVPQNLSASRPQDRQFILSSKKLLLSDSGFYLCAWSWAMNTEAFFGQGTRLTVV.

This clonotype was recorded at least ten times. V gene TRBV27 combines with J gene TRBJ2-7; 9 nucleotides line up with TRBD2. CDR3 length equals 14 residues. Germline loops: CDR1 MNHEY, CDR2 SMNVEV (reference sequence). The trim removed 5 bases at V and 5 bases at J, leaving 7 bases unmatched. CDR3 amino acids: CASSRSGRGNEQYF. CDR3 nucleotides: TGTGCCAGCAGTCGTAGCGGGAGAGGCAACGAGCAGTACTTC.

This clonotype was seen repeatedly, ten times or more. The chain has TRBV20-1 and TRBJ1-5; no firm D call. This CDR3 is built from 15 residues. Trimming removed 0 bases at V and 4 bases at J, with 13 bases between. Germline CDR1 reads DFQATT; CDR2 reads SNEGSKA (reference sequence). This CDR3 reads CSARDQRTENQPQHF. The CDR3 coding sequence is TGCAGTGCTAGAGATCAGAGGACTGAGAATCAGCCCCAGCATTTT.

This clonotype has a count of ten or more. The genes are TRBV4-1 and TRBJ2-1; no clear D. The CDR3 length is 17 residues. The germline V and J ends were trimmed by 0 bases and 0 bases, with 12 bases remaining between them. Looked up from germline, CDR1 is MGHRA and CDR2 is YSYEKL. As DNA, the CDR3 is TGCGCCAGCAGCCAAGAAGGGCGCGGTTTCTCCTACAATGAGCAGTTCTTC. Protein product: CASSQEGRGFSYNEQFF.

This clonotype was seen many times. The rearrangement uses TRBV5-1 and TRBJ1-3; no reliable D call. Germline CDR1 is SGHRS and CDR2 is YFSETQ. This CDR3 contains 13 residues. V lost 4 bases and J 4 bases, leaving 9 bases between the germline ends. The CDR3, as DNA: TGCGCCAGCAGCCCACGGAGGGGAAACACCATATATTTT. As protein: CASSPRRGNTIYF. Full variable domain (outside the CDR3, taken from reference TRBV5-1 and TRBJ1-3): KAGVTQTPRYLIKTRGQQVTLSCSPISGHRSVSWYQQTPGQGLQFLFEYFSETQRNKGNFPGRFSGRQFSNSRSEMNVSTLELGDSALYLCASSPRRGNTIYFGEGSWLTVV.

Many counts were recorded for this clonotype. The chain links TRBV28 to TRBJ2-7; 8 nucleotides agree with TRBD2. CDR1 is MDHEN and CDR2 is SYDVKM in the germline V gene. CDR3 length equals 16 residues. With V trimmed by 1 base and J by 0 bases, 5 bases remained unmatched. CDR3: CASSLSGLAGSYEQYF. The CDR3 region has the DNA TGTGCCAGCAGTTTATCAGGGCTAGCGGGCTCCTACGAGCAGTACTTC.

This clonotype was seen many times. The rearrangement joins TRBV7-2 to TRBJ2-7, with 12 bases aligning to TRBD2. V lost 5 bases and J lost 4; bases outside the gene matches: 6. Germline CDR1 and CDR2: SGHTA and FQGNSA. This CDR3 region has 15 residues. CDR3 in amino acids: CASSLGLAGRYEQYF. The CDR3 region has the DNA TGTGCCAGCAGCCTTGGACTAGCGGGGCGTTACGAGCAGTACTTC.

This clonotype was counted ten times or more. The chain carries TRBV29-1 and TRBJ2-1; TRBD2 matches 7 bases. The germline gives CDR1 SQVTM, CDR2 ANQGSEA. Trimming cost V 7 bases and J 6 bases; bases outside gene matches: 6. CDR3 length: 12 amino acids. The chain's CDR3 is CSAWTGGNEQFF. For the CDR3, the DNA is TGCAGCGCTTGGACGGGGGGCAATGAGCAGTTCTTC.

This clonotype was recorded at least ten times. The chain has TRBV18 and TRBJ2-3, with a weak D call TRBD1 (6 bases). CDR1 and CDR2 (germline): KGHSH, LQKENI. The CDR3 loop spans 17 amino acids. Trimming removed 2 bases from V and 0 bases from J, with 15 bases in between. The CDR3 DNA is TGTGCCAGCTCACCATCAGGGGACCTCTATAGCACAGATACGCAGTATTTT. It encodes CASSPSGDLYSTDTQYF.

This clonotype showed up many times. The chain combines TRBV20-1 with TRBJ2-2, with 8 bases identical to TRBD2. The V gene's germline CDR1 is DFQATT and CDR2 SNEGSKA (reference sequence). Losses at the gene ends were 3 bases for V and 1 base for J; bases not matched to a gene: 1. This CDR3 region has 14 residues. CDR3 sequence reads: CSARGLGNTGELFF. The CDR3 DNA follows: TGCAGTGCTAGGGGACTAGGGAACACCGGGGAGCTGTTTTTT.

This clonotype has a count of ten or more. The chain joins TRBV5-1 to TRBJ2-3; D is perhaps TRBD1 or TRBD2 (5 bases each). Per the germline V gene, CDR1 is SGHRS and CDR2 is YFSETQ. Trimming took off 4 bases at V and 3 bases at J, with 15 bases between the two ends. The CDR3 covers 15 residues. The CDR3 reads CASSRTAGTTDTQYF. In DNA form, the CDR3 reads TGCGCCAGCAGCCGTACCGCCGGGACGACAGATACGCAGTATTTT.

At least ten counts were recorded for this clonotype. J is TRBJ2-7 and V is TRBV29-1; no firm D call. CDR3 length equals 14 residues. CDR1 SQVTM and CDR2 ANQGSEA come from the germline V gene. Trimming stripped 4 bases from V and 4 bases from J, with 17 bases between. DNA of the CDR3: TGCAGCGTTGTGGTCATCCGCTCTAGTTACGAGCAGTACTTC. It specifies CSVVVIRSSYEQYF.

This clonotype was counted many times. The chain employs TRBV7-2 and TRBJ1-1; D gene uncertain. In germline, CDR1 is SGHTA, CDR2 FQGNSA. V was pared by 2 bases and J by 2 bases, with 6 bases between. This CDR3 is 13 amino acids long. The CDR3 coding sequence is TGTGCCAGCAGCTTAAACGTCAACACTGAAGCTTTCTTT. This translates into CASSLNVNTEAFF.

This clonotype appeared many times. CDR3 sequence: CASSLAGLYGYTF. CDR3 sequence (DNA): TGTGCCAGCAGCTTGGCGGGGCTCTATGGCTACACCTTC. The chain uses TRBV7-9 and TRBJ1-2; perhaps TRBD1 as D (5 bases). Trimming took off 3 bases at V and 4 bases at J, with 9 bases between the two ends. Germline CDR1 and CDR2: SEHNR and FQNEAQ (reference sequence). This CDR3 is built from 13 residues.

This clonotype was recorded at least ten times. V and J are TRBV20-1 and TRBJ2-7, with D uncertain. Germline V gene lookup returns CDR1 DFQATT and CDR2 SNEGSKA (reference sequence). The CDR3 has 16 residues. V lost 1 base to trimming and J lost 6 bases, with 22 bases between them. CDR3 amino acids: CSARVPLLTRPLEQYF. The CDR3 coding sequence is TGCAGTGCTAGAGTCCCATTGTTAACTCGTCCCCTCGAGCAGTACTTC.

This clonotype was counted at least ten times. The limits of the CDR3 on the DNA are not certain, so only TCRdb's listed CDR3 is given. The genes are TRBV5-1 and TRBJ1-4. The CDR3 spans 15 amino acids, including both terminal residues. The germline V gene encodes CDR1 SGHRS and CDR2 YFSETQ. CDR3 protein: CASSSAGGRAKNCFF.

This clonotype has at least ten counts. In DNA, the CDR3 is TGTGCCAGCAGCCAGAGTGACAGTTCCGGGGAGCTGTTTTTT. This encodes CASSQSDSSGELFF. This chain connects TRBV3-1 to TRBJ2-2, with a possible D match to TRBD1 (5 bases). The length of the CDR3 is 14 residues. The V end lost 3 bases, the J end lost 6 bases, and 11 bases lay between the germline ends. The V gene's germline CDR1 is LGHDT and CDR2 YNNKEL (reference sequence).

In its sample, this clonotype was seen many times. The rearrangement uses TRBV2 and TRBJ2-6, with D uncertain. V was pared by 5 bases and J by 2 bases, with 7 bases between. The CDR3 covers 14 residues. Per germline, CDR1 SNHLY and CDR2 FYNNEI. The CDR3 is CASSTRTGANVLTF. The CDR3, as DNA: TGTGCCAGCAGTACGAGGACTGGGGCCAACGTCCTGACTTTC.

The sample holds many counts of this clonotype. The V gene is TRBV24-1, the J gene TRBJ2-3, with TRBD1 matching 8 bases. Germline values: CDR1 KGHDR, CDR2 SFDVKD. This CDR3 comprises 15 residues. Losses at the gene ends were 1 base for V and 5 bases for J; bases not matched to a gene: 4. The CDR3 protein is CATSDFLTGEDTQYF. The CDR3 DNA follows: TGTGCCACCAGTGATTTCTTGACAGGGGAAGATACGCAGTATTTT.

This clonotype was observed at least ten times. The chain is built from TRBV10-3 and TRBJ2-2, with D possibly being TRBD2 (6 bases). Trimming removed 0 bases at V and 1 base at J, with 12 bases between. Germline V gene data show CDR1 as ENHRY and CDR2 as SYGVKD. The CDR3 length is 17 residues. In nucleotides, the CDR3 is TGTGCCATCAGTGAGTCGAGGATAGCGGAGAACACCGGGGAGCTGTTTTTT. It is translated as CAISESRIAENTGELFF.

This clonotype was seen more than once but under ten times. The chain combines TRBV20-1 with TRBJ2-1; the D gene is possibly TRBD2 (5 bases). CDR1 is DFQATT, CDR2 SNEGSKA, per germline (reference sequence). Trimming removed 3 bases from V and 6 bases from J, with 18 bases in between. The CDR3 has 15 residues. This CDR3 is CSAREPRRLGNEQFF. The CDR3 bases are TGCAGTGCTAGGGAACCTAGGAGGTTGGGCAATGAGCAGTTCTTC.

This clonotype has at least ten counts. The chain links TRBV20-1 to TRBJ2-4, with TRBD2 as a possible D gene (5 bases). Germline values: CDR1 DFQATT, CDR2 SNEGSKA (reference sequence). The CDR3 spans 13 residues. The germline V and J ends were trimmed by 6 bases and 0 bases, with 9 bases remaining between them. CDR3 sequence: CSAGLLAKNIQYF. For the CDR3, the DNA is TGCAGTGCCGGACTGCTAGCCAAAAACATTCAGTACTTC.

This clonotype has at least ten counts. The chain joins TRBV6-1 to TRBJ2-4; either TRBD1 or TRBD2 may supply D (5 bases each). Per germline, CDR1 MNHNS and CDR2 SASEGT. V was pared by 2 bases and J by 6 bases, with 14 bases between. The CDR3 loop spans 15 amino acids. CDR3 amino acids: CASSESRAGRNIQYF. The DNA for the CDR3 is TGTGCCAGCAGTGAAAGTCGGGCAGGGAGAAACATTCAGTACTTC.

On this clonotype itself: A much larger clone lies one base from this, so it may be a read error. The V call is TRBV24-1, the J call TRBJ2-1; the D is unclear. The CDR3 sequence is 11 residues long. V shed 1 base and J shed 12 bases, with 6 bases lying between them. Germline CDR1 is KGHDR and CDR2 is SFDVKD. This CDR3 is CATSDFNVQFF. CDR3 in DNA: TGTGCCACCAGTGATTTTAACGTGCAGTTCTTC.

This clonotype was recorded at least ten times. The chain is built from TRBV20-1 and TRBJ1-1; D is uncertain. Between the trimmed V and J ends, which lost 6 bases and 5 bases, there was a span of 22 bases. CDR1 and CDR2 from the germline V gene are DFQATT and SNEGSKA (reference sequence). CDR3 size: 15 residues. The DNA of the CDR3 is TGCAGTGCGCCAGACCCTCAGGATCGAGGGACTGAAGCTTTCTTT. It yields the protein CSAPDPQDRGTEAFF.

Ten or more counts support this clonotype. In DNA form, the CDR3 reads TGTGCCAGCAGCTCAGCAGGGGGGCTATTCAATGAGCAGTTCTTC. The encoded protein is CASSSAGGLFNEQFF. This chain joins TRBV7-6 and TRBJ2-1; D is possibly TRBD1 (7 bases). Germline V lookup: CDR1 SGHVS, CDR2 FNYEAQ. The CDR3 has 15 residues. Between the trimmed V and J ends, which lost 4 bases and 6 bases, there was a span of 16 bases.

For this clonotype: At one end, the junction sequence differs from germline, possibly due to a read error. V and J are TRBV24-1 and TRBJ2-3, with a tentative D call TRBD2 (6 bases). This CDR3 has 15 residues. CDR1 is KGHDR, CDR2 SFDVKD, per germline. CDR3 protein: CCSANDGREGDTQYF. The CDR3 coding sequence is TGCTGCAGTGCTAACGACGGGAGAGAAGGAGATACGCAGTATTTT.